This TCR beta chain was observed in a study of early T cells in non-severe SARS-CoV-2 infection. About the study: The study sequenced bulk RNA from unsorted whole blood, with chains unpaired.

Study outcomes and limitations: VDJdb matches were skewed toward anti-spike CD8 T cell responses.

This clonotype was seen repeatedly, ten times or more. Its antigen is not identified. V trimming: 2 bases; J trimming: 3 bases; junction bases outside the gene matches: 8. The germline V gene encodes CDR1 MNHEY and CDR2 SVGAGI. The CDR3 has 16 residues. In the library, individual cDNA molecules carried attached unique molecular identifiers. TCRdb re-called the 5' RACE reads through MiXCR, storing one row per CDR3 protein. The profile shows fewer than 35,000 distinct CDR3 sequences, about 6% of them singletons. The sequence was collected from an adult who was a healthcare worker with PCR-confirmed SARS-CoV-2 infection or an uninfected control (not recorded which). The sample taken for sequencing was whole blood. The V call is TRBV6-5, the J call TRBJ2-7; 9 bases align to TRBD2. The chain's CDR3 is CASSYTTSGLRYEQYF. CDR3 coding DNA: TGTGCCAGCAGTTACACGACTAGCGGACTACGCTACGAGCAGTACTTC.